The entry below describes one T cell receptor beta chain. The target antigen is unknown. This entry belongs to a study of Ad26.COV2.S vaccination and SARS-CoV-2 variants. Study observations and caveats: In vaccinated individuals, spike-specific CD8+ and CD4+ T cell responses reportedly displayed substantial breadth. The placebo group had lower spike-specific TCR breadth than the vaccine recipients did.

The CDR3 consists of 15 residues. V lost 2 bases and J lost 7, with 15 bases in between. Germline assignment: CDR1 SGHVS and CDR2 FQNEAQ. Described treatment: some 20 received Ad26.COV2.S at low or high dose, single or two shots; 5 received placebo; per-sample allocation not given. Following the first vaccine or placebo injection, samples were taken on day 63. This adult donor, from Boston, was 18-55 years old. Immunization relied on an Ad26 vector, which expressed Wuhan-strain SARS-CoV-2 spike. Repertoires were generated with immunoSEQ multiplex PCR, while TCRdb's copy carries only in-frame clones and drops some. The profile shows about 680,000 clones, 80% to 90% of them singletons.

The chain combines TRBV7-8 with TRBJ1-5; D remains ambiguous. The sequences come from peripheral blood, collected in a trial of Ad26.COV2.S vaccine versus placebo. This receptor was identified in a person aged 18 to 65 who received the Ad26.COV2.S COVID-19 vaccine or a placebo. For the CDR3, the DNA is TGTGCCAGCAGCTTACCCATTGGGAGCGGCCAGCCCCAGCATTTT. Translating gives CASSLPIGSGQPQHF.